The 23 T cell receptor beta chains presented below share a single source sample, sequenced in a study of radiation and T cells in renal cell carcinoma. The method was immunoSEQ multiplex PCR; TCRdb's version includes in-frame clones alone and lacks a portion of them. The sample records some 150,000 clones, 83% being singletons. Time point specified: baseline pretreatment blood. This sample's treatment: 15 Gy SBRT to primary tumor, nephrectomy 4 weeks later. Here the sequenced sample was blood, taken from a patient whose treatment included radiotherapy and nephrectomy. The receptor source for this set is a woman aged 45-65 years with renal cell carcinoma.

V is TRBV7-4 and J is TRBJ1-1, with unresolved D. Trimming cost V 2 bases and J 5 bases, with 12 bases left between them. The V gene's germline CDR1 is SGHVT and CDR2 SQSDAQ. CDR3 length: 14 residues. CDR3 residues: CASSLWRTGTEAFF. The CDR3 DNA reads TGTGCCAGCAGCTTATGGCGGACGGGTACTGAAGCTTTCTTT. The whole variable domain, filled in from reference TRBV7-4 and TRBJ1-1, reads GAGVSQSPRYKVAKRGRDVALRCDSISGHVTLYWYRQTLGQGSEVLTYSQSDAQRDKSGRPSGRFSAERPERSVSTLKIQRTEQGDSAVYLCASSLWRTGTEAFFGQGTRLTVV.

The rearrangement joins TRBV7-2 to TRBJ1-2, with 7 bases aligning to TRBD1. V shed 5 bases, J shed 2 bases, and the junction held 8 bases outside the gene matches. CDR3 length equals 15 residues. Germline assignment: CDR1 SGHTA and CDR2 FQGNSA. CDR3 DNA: TGTGCCAGCAGCCAAAGACAGGGACTCAACTATGGCTACACCTTC. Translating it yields CASSQRQGLNYGYTF.

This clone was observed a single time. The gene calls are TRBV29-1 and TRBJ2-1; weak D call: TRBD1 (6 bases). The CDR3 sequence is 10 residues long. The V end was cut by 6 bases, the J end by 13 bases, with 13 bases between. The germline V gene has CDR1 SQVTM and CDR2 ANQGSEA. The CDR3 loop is CSVEPGQQFF. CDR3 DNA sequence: TGCAGCGTCGAACCGGGACAACAGTTCTTC.

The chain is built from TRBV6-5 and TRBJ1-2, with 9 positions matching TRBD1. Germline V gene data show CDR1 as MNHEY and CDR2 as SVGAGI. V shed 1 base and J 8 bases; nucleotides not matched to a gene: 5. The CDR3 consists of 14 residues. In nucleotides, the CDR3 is TGTGCCAGCAGTTACTTACAGGGGGCGTCGGGCTACACCTTC. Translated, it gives CASSYLQGASGYTF.

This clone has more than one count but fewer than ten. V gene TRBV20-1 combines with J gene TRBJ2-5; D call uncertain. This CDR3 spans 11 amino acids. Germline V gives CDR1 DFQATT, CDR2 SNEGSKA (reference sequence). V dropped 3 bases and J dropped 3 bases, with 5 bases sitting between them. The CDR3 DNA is TGCAGTGCTAGGGGTGAAGAGACCCAGTACTTC. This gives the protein CSARGEETQYF.

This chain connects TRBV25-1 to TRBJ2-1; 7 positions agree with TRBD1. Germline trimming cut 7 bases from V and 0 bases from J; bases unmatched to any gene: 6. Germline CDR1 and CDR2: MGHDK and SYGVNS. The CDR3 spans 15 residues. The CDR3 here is CASTRRQGSYNEQFF. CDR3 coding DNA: TGTGCCAGCACCCGACGACAGGGCTCCTACAATGAGCAGTTCTTC.

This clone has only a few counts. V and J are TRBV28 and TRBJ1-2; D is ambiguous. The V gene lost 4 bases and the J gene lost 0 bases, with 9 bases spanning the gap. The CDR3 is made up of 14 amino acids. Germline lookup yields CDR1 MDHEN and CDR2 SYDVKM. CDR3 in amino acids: CASSSLNTNYGYTF. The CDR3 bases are TGTGCCAGCAGTTCCCTAAACACTAACTATGGCTACACCTTC.

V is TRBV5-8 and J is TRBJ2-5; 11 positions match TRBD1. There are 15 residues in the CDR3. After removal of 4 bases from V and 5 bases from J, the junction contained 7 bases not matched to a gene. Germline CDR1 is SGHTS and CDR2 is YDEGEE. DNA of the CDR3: TGTGCCAGCAGCACCGGGACAGGGGGTGCGGAGACCCAGTACTTC. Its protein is CASSTGTGGAETQYF.

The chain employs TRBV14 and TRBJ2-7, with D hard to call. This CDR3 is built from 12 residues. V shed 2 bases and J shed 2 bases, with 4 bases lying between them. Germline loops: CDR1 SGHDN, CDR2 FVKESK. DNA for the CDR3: TGTGCCAGCAGCCAATGGGCCTACGAGCAGTACTTC. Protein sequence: CASSQWAYEQYF.

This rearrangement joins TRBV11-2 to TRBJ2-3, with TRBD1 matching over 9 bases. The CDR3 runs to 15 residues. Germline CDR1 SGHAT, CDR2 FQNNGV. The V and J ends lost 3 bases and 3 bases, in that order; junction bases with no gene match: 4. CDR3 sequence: CASSFRGQGTDTQYF. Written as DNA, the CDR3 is TGTGCCAGCAGCTTTAGAGGACAGGGGACAGATACGCAGTATTTT.

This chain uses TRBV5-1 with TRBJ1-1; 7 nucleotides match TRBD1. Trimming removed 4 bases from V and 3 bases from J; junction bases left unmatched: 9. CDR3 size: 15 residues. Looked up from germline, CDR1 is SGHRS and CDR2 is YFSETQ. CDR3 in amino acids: CASSPEQGGHTEAFF. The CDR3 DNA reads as TGCGCCAGCAGCCCCGAGCAGGGGGGGCACACTGAAGCTTTCTTT.

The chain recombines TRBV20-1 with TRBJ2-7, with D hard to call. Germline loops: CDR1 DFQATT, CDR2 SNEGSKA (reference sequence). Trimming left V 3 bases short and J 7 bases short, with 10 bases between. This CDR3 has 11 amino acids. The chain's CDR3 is CSARGQPEQYF. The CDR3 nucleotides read TGCAGTGCTAGGGGTCAGCCAGAGCAGTACTTC.

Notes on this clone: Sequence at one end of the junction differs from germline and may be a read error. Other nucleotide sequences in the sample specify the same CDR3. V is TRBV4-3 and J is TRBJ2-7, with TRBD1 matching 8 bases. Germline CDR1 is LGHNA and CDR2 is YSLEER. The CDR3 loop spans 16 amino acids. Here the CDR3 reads CASSQDFRTGSYEQYF. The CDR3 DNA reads TGCGCTAGCAGCCAAGATTTTCGGACAGGGTCCTACGAGCAGTACTTC.

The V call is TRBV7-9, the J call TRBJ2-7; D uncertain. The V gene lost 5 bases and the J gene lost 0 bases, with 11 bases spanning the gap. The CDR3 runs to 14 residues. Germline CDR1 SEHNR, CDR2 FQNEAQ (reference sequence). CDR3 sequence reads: CASSQSYSSYEQYF. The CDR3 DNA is TGTGCCAGCAGCCAAAGCTACTCCTCCTACGAGCAGTACTTC.

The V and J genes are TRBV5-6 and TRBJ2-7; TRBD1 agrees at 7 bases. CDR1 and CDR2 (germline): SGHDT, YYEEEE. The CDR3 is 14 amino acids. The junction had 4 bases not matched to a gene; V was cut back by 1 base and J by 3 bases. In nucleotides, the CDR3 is TGTGCCAGCAGCTTGCTGACAGGGCACTACGAGCAGTACTTC. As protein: CASSLLTGHYEQYF. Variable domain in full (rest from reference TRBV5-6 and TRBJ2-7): DAGVTQSPTHLIKTRGQQVTLRCSPKSGHDTVSWYQQALGQGPQFIFQYYEEEERQRGNFPDRFSGHQFPNYSSELNVNALLLGDSALYLCASSLLTGHYEQYFGPGTRLTVT.

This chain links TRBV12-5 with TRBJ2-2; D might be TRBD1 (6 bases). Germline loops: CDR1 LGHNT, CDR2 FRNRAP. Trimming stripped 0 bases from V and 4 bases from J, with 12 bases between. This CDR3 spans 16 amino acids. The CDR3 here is CASGLVQGKGTGELFF. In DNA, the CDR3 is TGTGCTAGTGGTTTGGTACAGGGAAAGGGCACCGGGGAGCTGTTTTTT.

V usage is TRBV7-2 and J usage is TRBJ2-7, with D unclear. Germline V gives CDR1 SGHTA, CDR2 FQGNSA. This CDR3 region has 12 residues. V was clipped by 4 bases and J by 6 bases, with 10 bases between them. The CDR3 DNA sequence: TGTGCCAGCAGCTCCGACGTTGGCGAGCAGTACTTC. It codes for CASSSDVGEQYF.

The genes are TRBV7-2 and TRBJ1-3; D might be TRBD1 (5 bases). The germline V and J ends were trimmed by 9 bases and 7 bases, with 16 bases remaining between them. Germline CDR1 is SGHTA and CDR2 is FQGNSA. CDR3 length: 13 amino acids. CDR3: CASEGQGWNTIYF. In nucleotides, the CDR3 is TGTGCCAGTGAGGGGCAGGGCTGGAACACCATATATTTT.

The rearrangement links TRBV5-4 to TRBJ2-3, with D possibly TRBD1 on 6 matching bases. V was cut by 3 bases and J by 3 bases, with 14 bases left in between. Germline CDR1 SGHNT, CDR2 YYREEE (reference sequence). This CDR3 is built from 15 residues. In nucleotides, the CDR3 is TGTGCCAGCAGCTCGCCGGCAGGGGATACAGATACGCAGTATTTT. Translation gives CASSSPAGDTDTQYF.

Written as DNA, the CDR3 is TGTGCCATCAGGGGGACAGCAAAGGCTTTCTTT. Its protein product is CAIRGTAKAFF. This chain uses TRBV10-3 with TRBJ1-1; 7 nucleotides align to TRBD1. The V segment lost 6 bases and the J segment 11 bases; nucleotides outside the gene matches: 6. Germline loops: CDR1 ENHRY, CDR2 SYGVKD. This CDR3 is built from 11 residues.

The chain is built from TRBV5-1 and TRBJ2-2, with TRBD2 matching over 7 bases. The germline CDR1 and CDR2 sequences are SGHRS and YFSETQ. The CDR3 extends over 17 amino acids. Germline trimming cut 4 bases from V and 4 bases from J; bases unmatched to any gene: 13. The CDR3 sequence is CASSGGLGREVTGELFF. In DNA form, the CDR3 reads TGCGCCAGCAGCGGAGGACTGGGACGGGAGGTCACCGGGGAGCTGTTTTTT.

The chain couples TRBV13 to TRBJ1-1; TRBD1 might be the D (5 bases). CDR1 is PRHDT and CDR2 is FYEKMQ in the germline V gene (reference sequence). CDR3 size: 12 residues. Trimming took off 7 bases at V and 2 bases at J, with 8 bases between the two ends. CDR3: CASKRGNTEAFF. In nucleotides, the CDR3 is TGTGCCAGCAAGAGGGGCAACACTGAAGCTTTCTTT.

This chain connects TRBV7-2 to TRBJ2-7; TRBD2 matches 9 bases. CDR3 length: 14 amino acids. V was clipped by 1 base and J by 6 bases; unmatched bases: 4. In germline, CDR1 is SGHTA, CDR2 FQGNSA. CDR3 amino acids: CASSLVAGVSEQYF. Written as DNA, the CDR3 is TGTGCCAGCAGCTTAGTAGCGGGAGTATCCGAGCAGTACTTC.